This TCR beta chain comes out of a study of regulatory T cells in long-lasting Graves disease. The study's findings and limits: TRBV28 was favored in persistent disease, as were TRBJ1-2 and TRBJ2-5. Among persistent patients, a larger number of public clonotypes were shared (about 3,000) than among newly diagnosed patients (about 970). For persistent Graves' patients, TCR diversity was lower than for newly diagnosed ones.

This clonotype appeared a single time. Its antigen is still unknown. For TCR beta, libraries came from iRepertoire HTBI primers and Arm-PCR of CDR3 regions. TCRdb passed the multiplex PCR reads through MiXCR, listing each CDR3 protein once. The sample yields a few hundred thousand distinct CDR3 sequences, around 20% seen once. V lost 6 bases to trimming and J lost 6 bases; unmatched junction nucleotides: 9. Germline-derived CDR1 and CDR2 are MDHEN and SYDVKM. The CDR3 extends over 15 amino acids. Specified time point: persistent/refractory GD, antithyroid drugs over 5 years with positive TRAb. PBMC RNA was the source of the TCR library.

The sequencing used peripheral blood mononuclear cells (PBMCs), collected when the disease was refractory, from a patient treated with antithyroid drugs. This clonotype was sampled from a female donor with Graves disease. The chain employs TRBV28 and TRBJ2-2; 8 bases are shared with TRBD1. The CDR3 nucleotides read TGTGCCAGCAGCCGGGGACAGGTTGAAGCCGGGGAGCTGTTTTTT. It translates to CASSRGQVEAGELFF.